One and the same sample provided the 5 T cell receptor beta chains below, sequenced in a study of beta chain features in type 1 diabetes. All of the isolated RNA was reverse transcribed, so expressed TCRB transcripts were sequenced. Assay: immunoSEQ multiplex PCR; the TCRdb copy retains only in-frame clones and omits some. The repertoire holds about 360,000 clones, with around 12% as singletons. The sequencing input was naive CD4+ T cells from blood. These receptors all stem from a man between 18 and 29 years old in good health.

V is TRBV25-1 and J is TRBJ2-3; 8 positions match TRBD2. The J segment lost 4 bases and the V segment lost 2 bases, leaving 14 bases of the junction unmatched. This CDR3 has 18 residues. The germline gives CDR1 MGHDK, CDR2 SYGVNS. The CDR3 is CASSEGFFSAGAADTQYF. For the CDR3, the DNA is TGTGCCAGCAGTGAAGGGTTTTTTTCAGCGGGAGCCGCAGATACGCAGTATTTT.

This clone has a handful of counts. The genes are TRBV30 and TRBJ1-3; D uncertain. CDR3 length: 11 residues. The V gene lost 3 bases and the J gene lost 5 bases, with 5 bases spanning the gap. From germline, CDR1 is GTSNPN and CDR2 SVGIG (reference sequence). The CDR3 DNA reads TGTGCCTGGAGCGTCCGAAACACCATATATTTT. Translating gives CAWSVRNTIYF.

Only a few counts were recorded for this clone. This chain connects TRBV30 to TRBJ1-3; tentative D call: TRBD1 (6 bases). V was shortened by 4 bases and J by 2 bases, with 6 bases between the two germline ends. CDR1 is GTSNPN, CDR2 SVGIG, per germline (reference sequence). This CDR3 region has 12 residues. The CDR3 spells CAWTGAGNTIYF. For the CDR3, the DNA is TGTGCCTGGACAGGGGCTGGAAACACCATATATTTT.

The rearrangement uses TRBV6-1 and TRBJ2-3; a weak D match, TRBD2 (5 bases). Trimming took off 4 bases at V and 4 bases at J, with 15 bases between the two ends. Germline V gene data show CDR1 as MNHNS and CDR2 as SASEGT. This CDR3 has 15 amino acids. The chain's CDR3 is CASSVSEGRPDTQYF. CDR3 nucleotides: TGTGCCAGCAGTGTTAGCGAGGGCCGGCCAGATACGCAGTATTTT.

This clone was recorded a few times. The rearrangement joins TRBV7-9 to TRBJ1-4, with TRBD1 matching 7 bases. J was trimmed by 5 bases and V by 4 bases; bases with no gene match: 10. Germline V CDR1 and CDR2: SEHNR, FQNEAQ (reference sequence). This CDR3 has 16 residues. The CDR3 nucleotides are TGTGCCAGCAGCTGGAAACCACAGGGGTGGAATGAAAAACTGTTTTTT. Translated: CASSWKPQGWNEKLFF.